What follows are 32 T cell receptor beta chains derived from one specimen sequenced in a study of blood T cell repertoires in COVID-19. Using immunoSEQ multiplex PCR, the repertoire was profiled, and TCRdb retains in-frame clones only, with some absent. The profile shows approximately 220,000 clones, around four fifths of them singletons. Material: peripheral blood. These TCRs come from a woman aged 40-49 years with active or convalescent COVID-19.

For the CDR3, the DNA is TGTGCCAGCACCTATGGAGGGCACTTATTAATGAACACTGAAGCTTTCTTT. This encodes CASTYGGHLLMNTEAFF. The chain is built from TRBV11-3 and TRBJ1-1; no clear D. Trimming took off 7 bases at V and 0 bases at J, with 21 bases between the two ends. Germline CDR1 reads SGHNT; CDR2 reads YENEEA. The CDR3 runs 17 residues.

This clone was seen more than once but under ten times. This chain connects TRBV29-1 to TRBJ2-2; 9 nucleotides match TRBD1. CDR1 and CDR2 from the germline V gene are SQVTM and ANQGSEA. CDR3 length: 14 amino acids. With V trimmed by 7 bases and J by 4 bases, 7 bases remained unmatched. CDR3 protein: CSARRQGGTGELFF. The CDR3 DNA is TGCAGCGCTCGTAGACAGGGGGGCACCGGGGAGCTGTTTTTT.

The chain is built from TRBV4-1 and TRBJ2-5; 10 positions match TRBD2. Germline V CDR1 and CDR2: MGHRA, YSYEKL. V shed 1 base, J shed 8 bases, and the junction held 10 bases outside the gene matches. The CDR3 consists of 16 residues. The CDR3 DNA is TGCGCCAGCAGCCAAGGAGCGGGGGGGACTCAGAGAACCCAGTACTTC. This codes for CASSQGAGGTQRTQYF.

The chain has TRBV6-5 and TRBJ2-7; TRBD2 aligns across 7 bases. The germline V gene has CDR1 MNHEY and CDR2 SVGAGI. This CDR3 is built from 16 residues. Germline trimming cut 0 bases from V and 4 bases from J; bases unmatched to any gene: 9. The CDR3 sequence: CASSYSPSSGKYEQYF. The CDR3 DNA follows: TGTGCCAGCAGTTACTCTCCCTCCAGCGGGAAGTACGAGCAGTACTTC.

This clone was picked up a small number of times. V and J are TRBV5-1 and TRBJ2-7; the match to TRBD2 covers 11 bases. Trimming cost V 4 bases and J 3 bases; bases outside gene matches: 6. The CDR3 runs to 15 residues. Per the germline V gene, CDR1 is SGHRS and CDR2 is YFSETQ. The CDR3 region is CASSHITSGSYEQYF. In DNA, the CDR3 is TGCGCCAGCAGCCACATTACTAGCGGGAGCTACGAGCAGTACTTC.

This chain joins TRBV7-3 and TRBJ1-2; 8 positions agree with TRBD1. Losses at the gene ends were 4 bases for V and 4 bases for J; bases not matched to a gene: 5. CDR1 is SGHTA and CDR2 is FQGTGA in the germline V gene. The CDR3 covers 14 residues. The CDR3 region is CASSYGTGFYGYTF. The CDR3 DNA follows: TGTGCCAGCAGCTATGGGACAGGCTTCTATGGCTACACCTTC.

V usage is TRBV29-1 and J usage is TRBJ2-3; 7 positions match TRBD1. The CDR3 has 13 residues. Germline V gene lookup returns CDR1 SQVTM and CDR2 ANQGSEA. V shed 5 bases, J shed 2 bases, and the junction held 4 bases outside the gene matches. CDR3 bases: TGCAGCGTTCACAGGGGCTTCACAGATACGCAGTATTTT. Translated, it gives CSVHRGFTDTQYF.

The V call is TRBV5-4, the J call TRBJ2-1; TRBD1 aligns across 8 bases. Per the germline V gene, CDR1 is SGHNT and CDR2 is YYREEE (reference sequence). There are 16 residues in the CDR3. The V and J ends lost 0 bases and 4 bases, in that order; junction bases with no gene match: 6. This chain's CDR3 is CASSLGTGSGYNEQFF. The CDR3 DNA follows: TGTGCCAGCAGCTTGGGGACAGGGTCTGGATACAATGAGCAGTTCTTC.

The chain combines TRBV25-1 with TRBJ1-3; 8 bases are a match to TRBD1. The CDR3 runs to 17 residues. Germline trimming cut 3 bases from V and 0 bases from J; bases unmatched to any gene: 7. Germline values: CDR1 MGHDK, CDR2 SYGVNS. The CDR3 region has the DNA TGTGCCAGCAGTGACCGGACAGGGCGCCCCTCTGGAAACACCATATATTTT. Translation: CASSDRTGRPSGNTIYF.

J is TRBJ2-7 and V is TRBV7-8; D possibly corresponds to TRBD2 (6 bases). Trimming stripped 2 bases from V and 1 base from J, with 12 bases between. CDR1 and CDR2 (germline): SGHVS, FQNEAQ. CDR3 length: 15 residues. DNA of the CDR3: TGTGCCAGCAGCTTAACGGCGGGGAAATCCTACGAGCAGTACTTC. Its protein product is CASSLTAGKSYEQYF. The variable domain in full, completed from reference TRBV7-8 and TRBJ2-7, reads GAGVSQSPRYKVAKRGQDVALRCDPISGHVSLFWYQQALGQGPEFLTYFQNEAQLDKSGLPSDRFFAERPEGSVSTLKIQRTQQEDSAVYLCASSLTAGKSYEQYFGPGTRLTVT.

The V call is TRBV7-6, the J call TRBJ1-1; 7 bases map to TRBD1. The V segment lost 0 bases and the J segment 1 base; nucleotides outside the gene matches: 8. CDR1 is SGHVS and CDR2 is FNYEAQ in the germline V gene. CDR3 length: 17 residues. CDR3 in DNA: TGTGCCAGCAGCTTAGCAAGGCCAGGGGACAGGAACACTGAAGCTTTCTTT. Its translation is CASSLARPGDRNTEAFF.

This chain connects TRBV9 to TRBJ2-1, with 8 bases identical to TRBD2. The CDR3 covers 15 residues. CDR1 SGDLS and CDR2 YYNGEE come from the germline V gene. The V segment lost 0 bases and the J segment 3 bases; nucleotides outside the gene matches: 2. The CDR3 sequence: CASSVGAGVYNEQFF. DNA of the CDR3: TGTGCCAGCAGCGTAGGAGCGGGGGTCTACAATGAGCAGTTCTTC.

This clone was seen a single time. The genes are TRBV5-6 and TRBJ2-5; TRBD2 matches at 9 bases. Looked up from germline, CDR1 is SGHDT and CDR2 is YYEEEE. The trim removed 0 bases at V and 5 bases at J, leaving 8 bases unmatched. The CDR3 length is 16 residues. CDR3 sequence (DNA): TGTGCCAGCAGCTTGGGGACTAGCGTAGCGAGGGAGACCCAGTACTTC. Encoded protein: CASSLGTSVARETQYF.

The J gene is TRBJ2-7, the V gene TRBV6-5; 9 bases fit TRBD2. J lost 7 bases, V lost 11 bases, and 15 bases had no gene match. Germline V gene data show CDR1 as MNHEY and CDR2 as SVGAGI. The CDR3 length is 14 residues. In DNA form, the CDR3 reads TGTGCCCTGCAGAAGGGGTTAGCGGGAGTAGAGCAGTACTTC. It yields the protein CALQKGLAGVEQYF.

The chain combines TRBV7-2 with TRBJ1-4, with D unclear. Germline CDR1 and CDR2: SGHTA and FQGNSA. This CDR3 has 16 residues. Deletions cut 1 base from V and 5 bases from J, with 14 bases between. The CDR3 loop is CASSLGSAGMNEKLFF. The DNA of the CDR3 is TGTGCCAGCAGCTTAGGTTCAGCCGGGATGAATGAAAAACTGTTTTTT.

The rearrangement joins TRBV9 to TRBJ1-3; D is possibly TRBD1 (6 bases). This CDR3 has 13 amino acids. CDR1 and CDR2 (germline): SGDLS, YYNGEE. V was clipped by 4 bases and J by 2 bases, with 7 bases between them. The CDR3 here is CASSPGAGNTIYF. The CDR3 nucleotides are TGTGCCAGCAGCCCAGGGGCTGGAAACACCATATATTTT.

The chain has TRBV10-3 and TRBJ1-5; maybe TRBD1 (6 bases). The CDR3 is made up of 14 amino acids. Germline CDR1 ENHRY, CDR2 SYGVKD. V lost 6 bases and J 5 bases, leaving 14 bases between the germline ends. Written as DNA, the CDR3 is TGTGCCATCAGCCCAGGGGCAGCCTATCAGCCCCAGCATTTT. Translated, it gives CAISPGAAYQPQHF.

The chain has TRBV6-5 and TRBJ2-1; 7 bases are shared with TRBD2. The J segment lost 12 bases and the V segment lost 7 bases, leaving 12 bases of the junction unmatched. Per germline, CDR1 MNHEY and CDR2 SVGAGI. The length of the CDR3 is 13 residues. The CDR3, as DNA: TGTGCCAGCACTTTCGGGCGGGAGACGAGGCAGTTCTTC. Translated, it gives CASTFGRETRQFF.

The genes are TRBV10-3 and TRBJ2-2, with 8 bases fitting TRBD1. CDR3 length: 15 amino acids. V shed 2 bases, J shed 5 bases, and the junction held 4 bases outside the gene matches. Looked up from germline, CDR1 is ENHRY and CDR2 is SYGVKD. This chain's CDR3 is CAISERRGRTGELFF. In DNA form, the CDR3 reads TGTGCCATCAGTGAGCGCAGGGGGCGAACCGGGGAGCTGTTTTTT.

The rearrangement joins TRBV28 to TRBJ1-5, with 7 bases aligning to TRBD1. Looked up from germline, CDR1 is MDHEN and CDR2 is SYDVKM. V shed 5 bases, J shed 9 bases, and the junction held 4 bases outside the gene matches. CDR3 size: 12 residues. CDR3 DNA: TGTGCCAGCAGTCTACAGGGGTTGCCCCAGCATTTT. This encodes CASSLQGLPQHF.

This clone was counted between two and nine times. The chain has TRBV5-5 and TRBJ1-5; D not certain. The CDR3 covers 13 residues. Germline CDR1 and CDR2: SGHKS and YYEKEE (reference sequence). Trimming stripped 1 base from V and 0 bases from J, with 2 bases between. The CDR3 loop is CASSLHSNQPQHF. The DNA of the CDR3 is TGTGCCAGCAGCTTGCATAGCAATCAGCCCCAGCATTTT.

The chain couples TRBV7-9 to TRBJ2-5; 8 nucleotides agree with TRBD2. The length of the CDR3 is 16 residues. Germline CDR1 SEHNR, CDR2 FQNEAQ (reference sequence). V dropped 5 bases and J dropped 5; count of bases not matched to a gene: 13. This CDR3 reads CASSPPGGGPEETQYF. Written as DNA, the CDR3 is TGTGCCAGCAGCCCACCCGGGGGGGGGCCGGAGGAGACCCAGTACTTC.

In this sample, this clone turned up a few times. The V and J genes are TRBV5-1 and TRBJ1-2; 7 bases fit TRBD1. After removal of 3 bases from V and 1 base from J, the junction contained 9 bases not matched to a gene. The germline V gene has CDR1 SGHRS and CDR2 YFSETQ. This CDR3 contains 16 residues. The CDR3 region is CASSWGDRDDNYGYTF. CDR3 sequence (DNA): TGCGCCAGCAGCTGGGGGGACAGAGATGATAACTATGGCTACACCTTC.

Note on this clone: The same CDR3 also results from other DNA sequences found in this sample. The chain couples TRBV2 to TRBJ1-1, with D maybe TRBD1 (5 bases). Germline V CDR1 and CDR2: SNHLY, FYNNEI. The V gene lost 6 bases and the J gene lost 0 bases, with 11 bases spanning the gap. The CDR3 loop spans 14 amino acids. The DNA for the CDR3 is TGTGCCAGCAGCTATAGGGGTTTGAACACTGAAGCTTTCTTT. Translating it yields CASSYRGLNTEAFF.

V is TRBV10-3 and J is TRBJ1-1, with D unresolved. The CDR3 loop spans 14 amino acids. Germline values: CDR1 ENHRY, CDR2 SYGVKD. V was trimmed by 0 bases and J by 11 bases, leaving 16 bases between them. The CDR3: CAISESTAGREAFF. As DNA, the CDR3 is TGTGCCATCAGTGAGTCGACCGCCGGGCGGGAGGCTTTCTTT.

This clone was picked up one time. The chain links TRBV28 to TRBJ2-7; TRBD1 is a possible D gene (6 bases). CDR1 and CDR2 from the germline V gene are MDHEN and SYDVKM. Trimming removed 6 bases at V and 2 bases at J, with 14 bases between. The CDR3 has 14 amino acids. The CDR3 reads CASSSPGHPYEQYF. DNA for the CDR3: TGTGCCAGCAGCTCACCGGGACACCCCTACGAGCAGTACTTC.

The chain is built from TRBV5-1 and TRBJ2-3, with 8 bases lining up with TRBD1. The CDR3 is made up of 16 amino acids. CDR1 SGHRS and CDR2 YFSETQ come from the germline V gene. Trimming cost V 0 bases and J 1 base; bases outside gene matches: 4. In nucleotides, the CDR3 is TGCGCCAGCAGCTTGGCGCAGGGGGCCCGCACAGATACGCAGTATTTT. Encoded protein: CASSLAQGARTDTQYF. Combining the CDR3 with reference TRBV5-1 and TRBJ2-3 gives the whole variable domain KAGVTQTPRYLIKTRGQQVTLSCSPISGHRSVSWYQQTPGQGLQFLFEYFSETQRNKGNFPGRFSGRQFSNSRSEMNVSTLELGDSALYLCASSLAQGARTDTQYFGPGTRLTVL.

This chain connects TRBV30 to TRBJ1-3, with TRBD1 matching 7 bases. The CDR3 is 15 residues long. Germline trimming cut 2 bases from V and 2 bases from J; bases unmatched to any gene: 6. From germline, CDR1 is GTSNPN and CDR2 SVGIG (reference sequence). As DNA, the CDR3 is TGTGCCTGGAGTAGGGGGCTCAGGGCTGGAAACACCATATATTTT. Amino acid sequence: CAWSRGLRAGNTIYF. Using reference TRBV30 and TRBJ1-3 for the parts outside the CDR3, the full variable domain is SQTIHQWPATLVQPVGSPLSLECTVEGTSNPNLYWYRQAAGRGLQLLFYSVGIGQISSEVPQNLSASRPQDRQFILSSKKLLLSDSGFYLCAWSRGLRAGNTIYFGEGSWLTVV.

The chain has TRBV7-9 and TRBJ2-1, with TRBD2 matching 14 bases. CDR1 SEHNR and CDR2 FQNEAQ come from the germline V gene (reference sequence). The CDR3 consists of 17 residues. Unmatched junction bases numbered 9, after V lost 3 bases and J lost 8 bases. Here the CDR3 reads CASSFTTSGGAWYEQFF. The CDR3 DNA follows: TGTGCCAGCAGCTTTACGACTAGCGGGGGGGCGTGGTATGAGCAGTTCTTC.

This clone turned up a few times. The chain combines TRBV3-1 (or the pseudogene TRBV3-2) with TRBJ1-6, with a possible D match to TRBD1 (5 bases). Deletions cut 1 base from V and 8 bases from J, with 15 bases between. The CDR3 totals 16 residues. Germline assignment: CDR1 LGHDT and CDR2 YNNKEL (reference sequence). CDR3: CASSQGSGQGHSPLHF. CDR3 DNA: TGTGCCAGCAGCCAAGGATCTGGTCAGGGTCATTCACCCCTCCACTTT.

In this sample, this clone turned up once. The chain couples TRBV7-9 to TRBJ1-2, with D perhaps matching TRBD1 (5 bases). V was shortened by 4 bases and J by 6 bases, with 21 bases between the two germline ends. CDR1 SEHNR and CDR2 FQNEAQ come from the germline V gene (reference sequence). The CDR3 is 16 residues long. CDR3 coding DNA: TGTGCCAGCAGCTCGGAGGGGCACCTAGGAGGAAATGGCTACACCTTC. As protein: CASSSEGHLGGNGYTF. Looking up the rest from reference TRBV7-9 and TRBJ1-2 gives the full variable domain: DTGVSQNPRHKITKRGQNVTFRCDPISEHNRLYWYRQTLGQGPEFLTYFQNEAQLEKSRLLSDRFSAERPKGSFSTLEIQRTEQGDSAMYLCASSSEGHLGGNGYTFGSGTRLTVV.

Remarks on this clone: This clone may be a read error of a much larger clone one base away. The chain employs TRBV11-2 and TRBJ1-2; TRBD1 matches at 8 bases. J lost 2 bases, V lost 5 bases, and 1 base had no gene match. Germline V CDR1 and CDR2: SGHAT, FQNNGV. The CDR3 contains 13 residues. The CDR3 nucleotides are TGTGCCAGCAGCCGACAGGGGAACTATGGCTACACCTTC. This translates into CASSRQGNYGYTF.